A selection of T cell receptor beta chains follows, all from one sample in a study of CD8+ T cells in alopecia areata. TCRdb's table, derived via immunoSEQ multiplex PCR, lists solely in-frame clones and lacks some. The sample shows fewer than 350,000 clones, roughly 60% of them seen only once. This specimen was CD4+ T cells sorted from blood, taken at week 24, from a patient treated with tofacitinib. These receptors were obtained from a human donor with alopecia areata. Both conserved end residues are part of each CDR3. The D gene is left open where the match is weak. The size field is filled for only some rows; it gives once, few, many or a size class.

clone_size d_call j_call v_call cdr3_nt cdr3_aa
. . TRBJ2-7 TRBV20-1 TGCAGTGCTGCTTCCTACGAGCAGTACTTC CSAASYEQYF
. . TRBJ2-1 TRBV5-1 TGCGCCAGCAAAGTCCTCCGGGATGTAAATGAGCAGTTCTTC CASKVLRDVNEQFF
. . TRBJ1-6 TRBV5-6 TGTGCCAGCAGCCCCAGGCCCGATTCACCCCTCCACTTT CASSPRPDSPLHF
. . TRBJ1-2 TRBV6-5 TGTGCCAGCAGTTACGGAGCAAGTCAGCACTATGGCTACACCTTC CASSYGASQHYGYTF
. . TRBJ2-7 TRBV23-1 TGCGCCAGCAGTCAATCTCGGGCGACAGGATATTGCGAGCAGTACTTC CASSQSRATGYCEQYF
. TRBD1 TRBJ1-2 TRBV7-8 TGTGCCAGCAGCTCCGACAGGGCCGTACCCTCTAACTATGGCTACACCTTC CASSSDRAVPSNYGYTF
. . TRBJ2-3 TRBV7-7 TGTGCTAGCAGCTTAACGACTAGTACAGATACGCAGTATTTT CASSLTTSTDTQYF
. TRBD2 TRBJ2-7 TRBV7-2 TGTGCCAGCAGCCTCGGAGGGGCCGGAGCGGGGGTCGCCTACGAGCAGTACTTC CASSLGGAGAGVAYEQYF
few TRBD1 TRBJ1-1 TRBV2 TGTGCCAGCAGTGGGGGACAGGGGGTTTCGGGAACCGAAGCTTTCTTT CASSGGQGVSGTEAFF
once . TRBJ2-5 TRBV29-1 TGCAGCGTTGAGGAGCTGGGCGAGGGACAAGAGACCCAGTACTTC CSVEELGEGQETQYF
. . TRBJ2-7 TRBV25-1 TGTGCCAGCAGTAGGGGGTCCTACGAGCAGTACTTC CASSRGSYEQYF
once . TRBJ2-3 TRBV30 TGTGCCTGGAGTCGAAAGATAAGCACAGATACGCAGTATTTT CAWSRKISTDTQYF
few . TRBJ2-5 TRBV29-1 TGCAGCGAACGTCCGGAGGGGATGGAGACCCAGTACTTC CSERPEGMETQYF
. . TRBJ2-3 TRBV5-1 TGCGCCAGCAGCACCCCCCGGCGCACAGATACGCAGTATTTT CASSTPRRTDTQYF
. . TRBJ2-5 TRBV5-4 TGTGCCAGCAGCCGCAAGAGTACGGGCGAGACCCAGTACTTC CASSRKSTGETQYF
once . TRBJ1-6 TRBV4-2 TGTGCCAGCAGTCGACAGAATTCACCCCTCCACTTT CASSRQNSPLHF
. TRBD1 TRBJ1-2 TRBV6-5 TGTGCCAGCAGCACAGGGGGTAATGGCTACACCTTC CASSTGGNGYTF
few . TRBJ1-1 TRBV5-4 TGTGCCAGCAGTCCCAGGGGCGGACAGAACACTGAAGCTTTCTTT CASSPRGGQNTEAFF
. . TRBJ1-1 TRBV2 TGTGCCAGCAGGAGGGAGAGGAACACTGAAGCTTTCTTT CASRRERNTEAFF
. . TRBJ1-1 TRBV27 TGTGCCAGCAGTGCGTCAGGGGTGTACACTGAAGCTTTCTTT CASSASGVYTEAFF
. TRBD1 TRBJ2-2 TRBV27 TGTGCCAGCAGTAAGACAGGGTTAGTCGGGGAGCTGTTTTTT CASSKTGLVGELFF
. TRBD1 TRBJ2-7 TRBV28 TGTGCCAGCAGGTCGGGACAGCGACCACGTGCGTACGAGCAGTACTTC CASRSGQRPRAYEQYF
. . TRBJ2-5 TRBV30 TGTGCCTGGAGTGACGAGACCCAGTACTTC CAWSDETQYF
. . TRBJ2-1 TRBV28 TGTGCCAGCAGTTTTCTGGGGGGAATGTTCTTC CASSFLGGMFF
few . TRBJ1-1 TRBV7-9 TGTGCCAGCAGCTTTTCTATGCTGAAGAACACTGAAGCTTTCTTT CASSFSMLKNTEAFF
. . TRBJ1-4 TRBV30 TGTGCCTGGTCAGGGGATCGGGAAAAACTGTTTTTT CAWSGDREKLFF
few . TRBJ1-1 TRBV29-1 TGCAGCGTTGAAATGAAGAACACTGAAGCTTTCTTT CSVEMKNTEAFF
. TRBD1 TRBJ2-1 TRBV10-3 TGTGCCACCGTCGGGACAGGGGACGATGAGCAGTTCTTC CATVGTGDDEQFF
. . TRBJ2-5 TRBV7-2 TGTGCCTGCAGCTACCAGTGGGGGTACCAAGAGACCCAGTACTTC CACSYQWGYQETQYF
. TRBD1 TRBJ2-6 TRBV5-6 TGTGCCAGCAGCTACGGACAGGGCCTACCCTCTGGGGCCAACGTCCTGACTTTC CASSYGQGLPSGANVLTF
. . TRBJ2-3 TRBV30 TGTGCCTGGCTGGGAGACGTCACTTCAGATACGCAGTATTTT CAWLGDVTSDTQYF
. . TRBJ1-1 TRBV29-1 TGCAGCGTTAAACAGGGAGTTGTCACTGAAGCTTTCTTT CSVKQGVVTEAFF
few . TRBJ2-1 TRBV30 TGTGCCTGGAGGGCTACCGCGTTTGGTGAGCAGTTCTTC CAWRATAFGEQFF
. TRBD1 TRBJ2-1 TRBV2 TGTGCCACGACGACAGGGGCCTACATCGAGCAGTTCTTC CATTTGAYIEQFF
few TRBD2 TRBJ2-1 TRBV30 TGTGCCTGCCGACCGAGCGGGGTTGAGGCTTTCCGGTTCTTC CACRPSGVEAFRFF
once . TRBJ1-1 TRBV30 TGTGCCGGTCAGAGACCGCCGGATGAAGCTTTCTTT CAGQRPPDEAFF
. TRBD2 TRBJ2-7 TRBV10-3 TGTGCCATCAACGAAGCCGGGACTAGCGCCTACGAGCAGTACTTC CAINEAGTSAYEQYF
. . TRBJ2-5 TRBV4-1 TGCGCCAGCAGCCAAGATTTAGGGAATCCGGGGAGGGAGACCCAGTACTTC CASSQDLGNPGRETQYF
. . TRBJ2-2 TRBV30 TGTGCCTGGAAGATGGGACGGAGGACTCGGGAGCTGTTTTTT CAWKMGRRTRELFF
. . TRBJ2-3 TRBV5-4 TGTGCCAGCAGCCCCGGGACTCATCCCACAGATACGCAGTATTTT CASSPGTHPTDTQYF
few TRBD2 TRBJ2-7 TRBV28 TGTGCCAGCAGTGGAGCTAGCGGGGACACCTACGAGCAGTACTTC CASSGASGDTYEQYF
. . TRBJ1-4 TRBV7-2 TGTGCCAGCAGCTCAACCTCAGGGGACGAAAAACTGTTTTTT CASSSTSGDEKLFF
. . TRBJ1-4 TRBV4-2 TGTGCCAGCAGCCAAGATCGGCAGACGGTCCTAAATGAAAAACTGTTTTTT CASSQDRQTVLNEKLFF
. . TRBJ1-2 TRBV19 TGTGCCAGTAGCCTCCGGACAGCCTACACCTTC CASSLRTAYTF
. . TRBJ2-2 TRBV4-1 TGCGCCAGCAGCCAATCCGGGGGGCGAGACACCGGGGAGCTGTTTTTT CASSQSGGRDTGELFF
. . TRBJ2-7 TRBV30 TGTGCCTGGAGTGTAGCGGACGAGCAGTACTTC CAWSVADEQYF
. . TRBJ2-1 TRBV7-2 TGTGCCAGCAGCTTAGGACAGGACAATGAGCAGTTCTTC CASSLGQDNEQFF
. . TRBJ2-5 TRBV6-5 TGTGCCAGCAGTTACACGACAGGAGCCAGGGAGACCCAGTACTTC CASSYTTGARETQYF
. . TRBJ2-3 TRBV30 TGTGCCTGGAGCGGGTTGGATACGCAGTATTTT CAWSGLDTQYF
. . TRBJ1-4 TRBV7-9 TGTGCCAGCACGCCCTCGGGAGCAGGGGATGAAAAACTGTTTTTT CASTPSGAGDEKLFF
. TRBD1 TRBJ2-1 TRBV5-4 TGTGCCAGCAGCTTGAGGACAGGGTTTATTGATGAGCAGTTCTTC CASSLRTGFIDEQFF
few TRBD2 TRBJ2-1 TRBV9 TGTGCCAGCAGCACCCAGGGACTAGCGGGGGCGAATGAGCAGTTCTTC CASSTQGLAGANEQFF
. . TRBJ2-7 TRBV2 TGTGCCTCCCAGGTTTCCTACGAGCAGTACTTC CASQVSYEQYF
. . TRBJ2-3 TRBV29-1 TGCAGCGTCGCCCCACGGCTGTCCACAGATACGCAGTATTTT CSVAPRLSTDTQYF
. TRBD1 TRBJ2-3 TRBV7-2 TGTGCCAGCAGGGGGACAGGGGGTGGAGATACGCAGTATTTT CASRGTGGGDTQYF
. TRBD2 TRBJ2-5 TRBV10-3 TGTGCCATCAGCGATAGCGGGGAAGAGACCCAGTACTTC CAISDSGEETQYF
. . TRBJ1-5 TRBV28 TGTGCCAGCAGAGACGATCAGCCCCAGCATTTT CASRDDQPQHF
. . TRBJ2-3 TRBV5-1 TGCGCCAGCAGCTCGGGGCCCACAGATACGCAGTATTTT CASSSGPTDTQYF
. TRBD2 TRBJ2-5 TRBV29-1 TGCAGCGTTGAGGGACTACAAGAGACCCAGTACTTC CSVEGLQETQYF